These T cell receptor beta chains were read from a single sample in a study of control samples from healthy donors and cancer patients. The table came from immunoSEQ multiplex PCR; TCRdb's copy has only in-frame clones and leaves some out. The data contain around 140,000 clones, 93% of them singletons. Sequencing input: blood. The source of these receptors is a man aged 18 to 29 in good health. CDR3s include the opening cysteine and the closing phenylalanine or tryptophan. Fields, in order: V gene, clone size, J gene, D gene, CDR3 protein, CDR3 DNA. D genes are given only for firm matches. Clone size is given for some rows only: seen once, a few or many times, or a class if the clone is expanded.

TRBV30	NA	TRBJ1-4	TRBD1	CAWSSYRDSFNEKLFF	TGTGCCTGGAGTTCCTACCGGGACAGCTTTAATGAAAAACTGTTTTTT
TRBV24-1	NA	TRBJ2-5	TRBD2	CATSDPAGGERETQYF	TGTGCCACCAGTGATCCCGCCGGGGGGGAACGGGAGACCCAGTACTTC
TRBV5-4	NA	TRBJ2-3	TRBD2	CASSSWAGVPTDTQYF	TGTGCCAGCAGCTCCTGGGCGGGGGTACCCACAGATACGCAGTATTTT
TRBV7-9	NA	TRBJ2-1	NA	CASNTGRNEQFF	TGTGCCAGCAACACAGGGCGCAATGAGCAGTTCTTC
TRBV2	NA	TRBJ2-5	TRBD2	CASVGTSGRLGLQETQYF	TGTGCCAGCGTAGGGACTAGCGGGCGACTCGGGCTCCAAGAGACCCAGTACTTC
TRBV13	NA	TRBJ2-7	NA	CASSLGQGGANEQYF	TGTGCCAGCAGCTTAGGGCAGGGGGGAGCCAACGAGCAGTACTTC
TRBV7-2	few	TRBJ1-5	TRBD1	CASSLGAQGEKVQPQHF	TGTGCCAGCAGCTTAGGCGCTCAGGGGGAAAAAGTTCAGCCCCAGCATTTT
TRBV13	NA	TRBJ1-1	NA	CASSLGSAEAFF	TGTGCCAGCAGCTTAGGTTCGGCTGAAGCTTTCTTT
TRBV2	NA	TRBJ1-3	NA	CASSAEGNTIYF	TGTGCCAGCAGTGCGGAAGGAAACACCATATATTTT
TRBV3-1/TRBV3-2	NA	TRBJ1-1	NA	CASSQGIWGDTEAFF	TGTGCCAGCAGCCAAGGCATATGGGGGGACACTGAAGCTTTCTTT
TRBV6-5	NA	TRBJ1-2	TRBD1	CAISDRDYGYTF	TGTGCCATCTCCGACAGGGACTATGGCTACACCTTC
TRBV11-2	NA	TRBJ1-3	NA	CASSLEGVESGNTIYF	TGTGCCAGCAGCTTAGAGGGGGTCGAGTCTGGAAACACCATATATTTT
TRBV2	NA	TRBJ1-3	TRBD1	CASSADRARNTIYF	TGTGCCAGCAGTGCCGACAGGGCGCGGAACACCATATATTTT
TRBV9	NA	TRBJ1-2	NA	CASTRRLNNDVGTF	TGTGCCAGCACCAGAAGGCTCAATAACGACGTGGGAACCTTC
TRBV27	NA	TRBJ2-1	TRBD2	CASSLRGPLGGVGNEQFF	TGTGCCAGCAGTTTAAGGGGCCCACTGGGGGGGGTAGGCAATGAGCAGTTCTTC
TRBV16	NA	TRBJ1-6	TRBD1	CASSRLTGGSSPLHF	TGTGCCAGCAGCCGCCTTACAGGGGGCAGCTCACCCCTCCACTTT
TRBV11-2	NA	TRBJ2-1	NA	CASSPVAGTTYNEQFF	TGTGCCAGCAGCCCGGTTGCGGGAACTACCTACAATGAGCAGTTCTTC
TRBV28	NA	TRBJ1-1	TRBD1	CASRRPGQGVLYTEAFF	TGTGCCAGCAGACGTCCGGGACAGGGGGTCTTGTACACTGAAGCTTTCTTT
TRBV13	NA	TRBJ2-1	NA	CASSVPFGFSQTGEQFF	TGTGCCAGCAGCGTACCTTTCGGTTTTTCCCAGACGGGTGAGCAGTTCTTC
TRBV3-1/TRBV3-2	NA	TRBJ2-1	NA	CASSQQGYEQFF	TGTGCCAGCAGCCAACAGGGGTATGAGCAGTTCTTC
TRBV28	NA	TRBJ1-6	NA	CAGGGPGENSPLHF	TGTGCCGGGGGGGGCCCGGGCGAGAATTCACCCCTCCACTTT
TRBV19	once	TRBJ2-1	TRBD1	CASSARTGGYNEQFF	TGTGCCAGTAGTGCAAGGACAGGGGGGTACAATGAGCAGTTCTTC
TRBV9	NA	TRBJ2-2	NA	CASSVEGAGELFF	TGTGCCAGCAGCGTGGAGGGAGCCGGGGAGCTGTTTTTT
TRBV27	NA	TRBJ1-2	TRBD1	CASSLRWPPTGGDYGYTF	TGTGCCAGCAGTTTAAGGTGGCCACCGACAGGGGGCGACTATGGCTACACCTTC
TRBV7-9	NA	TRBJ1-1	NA	CASSPGDTEAFF	TGTGCCAGCAGCCCCGGGGACACTGAAGCTTTCTTT